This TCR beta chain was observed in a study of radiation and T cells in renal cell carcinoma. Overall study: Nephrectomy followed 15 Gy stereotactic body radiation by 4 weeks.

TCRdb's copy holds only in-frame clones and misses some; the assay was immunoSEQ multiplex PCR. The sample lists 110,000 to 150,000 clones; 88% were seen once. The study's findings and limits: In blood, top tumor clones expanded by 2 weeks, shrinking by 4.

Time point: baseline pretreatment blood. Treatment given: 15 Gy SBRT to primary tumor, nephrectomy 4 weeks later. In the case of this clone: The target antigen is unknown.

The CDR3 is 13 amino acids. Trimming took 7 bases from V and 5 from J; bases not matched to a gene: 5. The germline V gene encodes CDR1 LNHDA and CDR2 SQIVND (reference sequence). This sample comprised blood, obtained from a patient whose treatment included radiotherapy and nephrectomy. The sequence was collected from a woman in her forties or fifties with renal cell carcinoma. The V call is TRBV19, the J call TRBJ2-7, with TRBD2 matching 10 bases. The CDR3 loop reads CASKGLARDEQYF. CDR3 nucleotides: TGTGCCAGTAAGGGACTAGCGAGAGACGAGCAGTACTTC.